The rows below give T cell receptor beta chains drawn from one sample of a study of T cells in Graves' hyperthyroidism and ophthalmopathy. TCRdb reanalysed the multiplex PCR reads using MiXCR and keeps one entry per CDR3 protein. Seen here are nearly 750,000 distinct CDR3 sequences, 35% observed once, and the top ten hold 31%. The source material was blood. The receptors were gathered from a woman aged 40 to 50 with Graves' hyperthyroidism. Each CDR3 is given with its conserved first and last residue. D genes are given only for firm matches. Some rows mark clone size as missing; the rest say once, few, many or name a class of expanded clone.

j_call: TRBJ2-7; v_call: TRBV10-3; d_call: -; clone_size: -; cdr3_aa: CAIESGTGYEQYF; cdr3_nt: TGTGCCATCGAGTCAGGTACTGGGTACGAGCAGTACTTC
j_call: TRBJ2-5; v_call: TRBV7-9; d_call: TRBD1; clone_size: many; cdr3_aa: CASSWDSRQETQYF; cdr3_nt: TGTGCCAGCAGCTGGGACAGCAGACAAGAGACCCAGTACTTC
j_call: TRBJ1-3; v_call: TRBV6-5; d_call: -; clone_size: few; cdr3_aa: CASSPTDSGNTIYF; cdr3_nt: TGTGCCAGCAGTCCGACGGATTCTGGAAACACCATATATTTT
j_call: TRBJ1-2; v_call: TRBV2; d_call: -; clone_size: -; cdr3_aa: CANNREGSPGYGYTF; cdr3_nt: TGTGCCAACAATAGAGAAGGTTCCCCTGGCTATGGCTACACCTTC
j_call: TRBJ1-2; v_call: TRBV6-2/TRBV6-3; d_call: -; clone_size: -; cdr3_aa: CASSRAGEYGYTF; cdr3_nt: TGTGCCAGCAGTCGCGCAGGGGAATATGGCTACACCTTC
j_call: TRBJ2-7; v_call: TRBV20-1; d_call: -; clone_size: few; cdr3_aa: CSATDKTYEQYF; cdr3_nt: TGCAGTGCTACAGATAAAACCTACGAGCAGTACTTC
j_call: TRBJ1-5; v_call: TRBV19; d_call: -; clone_size: -; cdr3_aa: CASSIAGDGSNQPQHF; cdr3_nt: TGTGCCAGTAGTATAGCAGGGGATGGAAGCAATCAGCCCCAGCATTTT
j_call: TRBJ1-1; v_call: TRBV29-1; d_call: -; clone_size: many; cdr3_aa: CSVKGLNTEAFF; cdr3_nt: TGCAGCGTTAAGGGCCTCAACACTGAAGCTTTCTTT
j_call: TRBJ1-6; v_call: TRBV2; d_call: -; clone_size: -; cdr3_aa: CASSFRQMDSPLHF; cdr3_nt: TGTGCCAGCAGTTTCCGACAGATGGATTCACCCCTCCACTTT
j_call: TRBJ2-6; v_call: TRBV4-1; d_call: -; clone_size: -; cdr3_aa: CASSQDGYEANVLTF; cdr3_nt: TGCGCCAGCAGCCAAGATGGGTACGAGGCCAACGTCCTGACTTTC
j_call: TRBJ1-2; v_call: TRBV20-1; d_call: TRBD1; clone_size: many; cdr3_aa: CSASPGTGFDGYTF; cdr3_nt: TGCAGTGCTAGCCCCGGGACAGGGTTTGACGGCTACACCTTC
j_call: TRBJ1-6; v_call: TRBV10-3; d_call: -; clone_size: many; cdr3_aa: CAISPLPLFTPLHF; cdr3_nt: TGTGCCATCAGCCCCCTCCCCCTGTTCACACCCCTCCACTTT
j_call: TRBJ2-6; v_call: TRBV7-9; d_call: TRBD1; clone_size: few; cdr3_aa: CASTSPDRAPVWGANVLTF; cdr3_nt: TGTGCCAGCACTTCCCCCGACAGGGCCCCAGTCTGGGGGGCCAACGTCCTGACTTTC
j_call: TRBJ1-6; v_call: TRBV6-5; d_call: -; clone_size: many; cdr3_aa: CASSYHGGGSPLHF; cdr3_nt: TGTGCCAGCAGTTATCATGGGGGGGGTTCACCCCTCCACTTT
j_call: TRBJ1-1; v_call: TRBV5-1; d_call: -; clone_size: many; cdr3_aa: CASGSTGGAEAFF; cdr3_nt: TGCGCCAGCGGAAGTACAGGAGGTGCTGAAGCTTTCTTT
j_call: TRBJ2-5; v_call: TRBV6-2/TRBV6-3; d_call: -; clone_size: few; cdr3_aa: CASNWGHDQETQYF; cdr3_nt: TGTGCCAGCAATTGGGGACACGACCAAGAGACCCAGTACTTC